This T cell receptor beta chain was sequenced in a study of regulatory T cells in long-lasting Graves disease. Documented time point: newly diagnosed GD, antithyroid drugs for less than 3 months. Extracted RNA from PBMCs served as the source of the TCR library. Patients all came to the study from an endocrinology department in Xi'an, China. Concerning this clonotype: No antigen is known for it.

Sequencing libraries for TCR beta were prepared with iRepertoire HTBI primers and Arm-PCR of CDR3 regions. Using its own MiXCR run on the multiplex PCR reads, TCRdb lists one record per CDR3 protein. Of 400,000 to 500,000 distinct CDR3 sequences in the sample, 14% were seen once. Study findings and constraints: Those with persistent Graves' had less TCR diversity than newly diagnosed patients.

The sample also formed part of further work on T cells in Graves' hyperthyroidism and ophthalmopathy. This second study notes: Clinical symptoms, serum thyroxine, TRAb, thyroid ultrasound and orbital computed tomography established diagnosis.

This TCR derives from a woman in her forties or fifties with Graves disease. The source was peripheral blood mononuclear cells (PBMCs), collected at new diagnosis, from a patient treated with antithyroid drugs.

CDR3 bases: TGTGCCAGCAGCCCAAACAGGGTCCGGGAAAACATTCAGTACTTC. Residues: CASSPNRVRENIQYF. This sequence joins TRBV27 and TRBJ2-4, with a possible D match to TRBD1 (6 bases). The CDR3 is 15 residues long. Trimming stripped 6 bases from V and 5 bases from J, with 17 bases between. Per the germline V gene, CDR1 is MNHEY and CDR2 is SMNVEV (reference sequence).